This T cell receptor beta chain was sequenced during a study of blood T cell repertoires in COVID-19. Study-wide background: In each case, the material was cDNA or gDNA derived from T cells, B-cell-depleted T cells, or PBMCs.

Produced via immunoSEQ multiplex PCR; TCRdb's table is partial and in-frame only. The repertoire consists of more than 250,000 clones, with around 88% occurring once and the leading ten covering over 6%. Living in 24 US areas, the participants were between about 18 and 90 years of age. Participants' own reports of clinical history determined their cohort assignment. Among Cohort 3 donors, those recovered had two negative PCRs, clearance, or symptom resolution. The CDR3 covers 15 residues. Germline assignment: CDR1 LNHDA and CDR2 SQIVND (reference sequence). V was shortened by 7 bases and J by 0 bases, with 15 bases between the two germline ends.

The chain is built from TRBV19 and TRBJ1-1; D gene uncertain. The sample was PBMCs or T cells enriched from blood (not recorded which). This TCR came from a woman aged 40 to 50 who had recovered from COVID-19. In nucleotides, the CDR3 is TGTGCCAGTATACCTACGGGAGAGATGAACACTGAAGCTTTCTTT. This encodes CASIPTGEMNTEAFF.